This T cell receptor beta chain was sequenced in a study of CD8 T cells in ankylosing spondylitis. Study conclusions and caveats: Some motif variants were previously reported in reactive arthritis synovial fluid and blood. Blood of patients with ankylosing spondylitis appeared to be characterized by a TCR beta motif of eight highly homologous variants. Reportedly, disease-linked clones are significantly enriched in ankylosing spondylitis patients' matched synovial fluid.

Libraries for TCR beta were made by quantitative 5'-RACE with molecular barcodes. TCRdb used MiXCR to reprocess the 5' RACE reads, holding one entry per CDR3 protein. This sample has about 320,000 distinct CDR3 sequences, with 11% found just once. The CDR3 has 14 residues. Trimming pared 0 bases from V and 7 bases from J, leaving 11 bases between. CDR1 is SGHRS, CDR2 YFSETQ, per germline. This clonotype was counted many times. The antigen is undetermined. The sequence was obtained from a female donor with ankylosing spondylitis or in good health (not recorded which). The J gene is TRBJ1-5, the V gene TRBV5-1; no definite D call. Material: blood, either unsorted or a sorted T cell fraction (not recorded which). CDR3 bases: TGCGCCAGCAGCTTGGAGGGAGGGAAACAGCCCCAGCATTTT. This gives the protein CASSLEGGKQPQHF.